A single sample gave rise to the 27 T cell receptor beta chains below, sequenced in a study of Graves' ophthalmopathy and Graves' hyperthyroidism. RNA transcripts served as template for amplifying TCR beta CDR3 sequences. Second-round multiplex PCR came after a first-round RT-PCR that employed HTBI primers. MiXCR was run by TCRdb on the multiplex PCR reads, yielding one entry per CDR3 protein. The table shows a few hundred thousand distinct CDR3 sequences, with about 40% occurring only once. Input material: peripheral blood or thyroid tissue (not recorded which). The receptor set was obtained from an adult man with Graves' hyperthyroidism.

The CDR3 nucleotides are TGCAGCGTAGCTGGGGTCACACTGAACACTGAAGCTTTCTTT. Its translation is CSVAGVTLNTEAFF. The rearrangement uses TRBV29-1 and TRBJ1-1, with D uncertain. The CDR3 is 14 residues long. The V end lost 6 bases, the J end lost 0 bases, and 14 bases lay between the germline ends. Per germline, CDR1 SQVTM and CDR2 ANQGSEA. The whole variable domain, remainder taken from reference TRBV29-1 and TRBJ1-1, is SAVISQKPSRDICQRGTSLTIQCQVDSQVTMMFWYRQQPGQSLTLIATANQGSEATYESGFVIDKFPISRPNLTFSTLTVSNMSPEDSSIYLCSVAGVTLNTEAFFGQGTRLTVV.

This clonotype appeared many times. V gene TRBV20-1 combines with J gene TRBJ1-1; a possible D gene is TRBD1 (5 bases). Trimming removed 3 bases from V and 1 base from J, with 12 bases in between. The CDR3 contains 14 residues. The germline CDR1 and CDR2 sequences are DFQATT and SNEGSKA (reference sequence). The DNA of the CDR3 is TGCAGTGCTAGTCAGACAGTAACGAACACTGAAGCTTTCTTT. It translates to CSASQTVTNTEAFF.

This clonotype was detected once. Because the CDR3 is missing its conserved closing phenylalanine or tryptophan, this is likely a read error. It is unclear where the CDR3 begins or ends on the DNA, so no DNA is shown, and the CDR3 is as TCRdb lists it. This chain connects TRBV11-2 to TRBJ2-6; the D call of TRBD1 is as the table states it, not checked on the DNA. Germline CDR1 SGHAT, CDR2 FQNNGV. The CDR3 sequence runs 12 residues, both termini included. This CDR3 is CASSSGDSARQP.

This clonotype was seen only a few times. A read error may account for a junction end that differs from germline. The rearrangement joins TRBV7-8 to TRBJ2-7, with no clear D. Germline loops: CDR1 SGHVS, CDR2 FQNEAQ. The CDR3 totals 13 residues. CDR3 loop: CASSSEYEHEQYF. CDR3 DNA sequence: TGTGCCAGCAGCTCGGAATATGAGCACGAACAGTACTTC. Using reference TRBV7-8 and TRBJ2-7 for the parts outside the CDR3, the full variable domain is GAGVSQSPRYKVAKRGQDVALRCDPISGHVSLFWYQQALGQGPEFLTYFQNEAQLDKSGLPSDRFFAERPEGSVSTLKIQRTQQEDSAVYLCASSSEYEHEQYFGPGTRLTVT.

This clonotype came up a few times. The chain recombines TRBV6-1 with TRBJ2-7, with D perhaps matching TRBD2 (5 bases). V was shortened by 1 base and J by 1 base, with 17 bases between the two germline ends. The germline CDR1 and CDR2 sequences are MNHNS and SASEGT. The CDR3 consists of 17 residues. CDR3 loop: CASSEGEGSMVSYEQYF. The CDR3 DNA follows: TGTGCCAGCAGTGAAGGCGAGGGCTCAATGGTGTCCTACGAGCAGTACTTC.

This chain links TRBV12-3 or TRBV12-4 with TRBJ2-1; 7 bases line up with TRBD1. The CDR3 spans 14 residues. Germline trimming cut 2 bases from V and 7 bases from J; bases unmatched to any gene: 5. The CDR3 protein is CASSLSQGENEQFF. The CDR3 bases are TGTGCCAGCAGTTTATCGCAGGGGGAAAATGAGCAGTTCTTC.

This chain joins TRBV29-1 and TRBJ2-2; D unclear. Germline CDR1 is SQVTM and CDR2 is ANQGSEA. V was pared by 6 bases and J by 3 bases, with 14 bases between. The CDR3 is 14 residues long. Here the CDR3 reads CSVRLGLYTGELFF. CDR3 in DNA: TGCAGCGTCCGCTTGGGGTTGTACACCGGGGAGCTGTTTTTT.

Regarding this clonotype: A single base separates this from a much larger clone, so it may be a read error. The V call is TRBV5-1, the J call TRBJ1-1; D is possibly TRBD1 (6 bases). V shed 4 bases and J shed 4 bases, with 17 bases lying between them. The germline gives CDR1 SGHRS, CDR2 YFSETQ. This CDR3 is built from 15 residues. In DNA form, the CDR3 reads TGCGCCAGCAGCGGGGGCAGGGATGCTTCCACTGAAGCTTTCTTT. Its protein is CASSGGRDASTEAFF.

The V gene is TRBV30, the J gene TRBJ1-1; no reliable D call. This CDR3 is built from 15 residues. V was clipped by 0 bases and J by 5 bases, with 16 bases between them. The germline CDR1 and CDR2 sequences are GTSNPN and SVGIG (reference sequence). DNA of the CDR3: TGTGCCTGGAGTGTACCAATGGGATTGATTACTGAAGCTTTCTTT. It is translated as CAWSVPMGLITEAFF.

Note on this clonotype: A read error may be the cause here, since a much bigger clone is one base away. V usage is TRBV20-1 and J usage is TRBJ2-5; 12 nucleotides agree with TRBD1. CDR3 size: 17 residues. V trimming: 0 bases; J trimming: 4 bases; junction bases outside the gene matches: 9. Germline V gene sequence: CDR1 DFQATT, CDR2 SNEGSKA (reference sequence). The CDR3 sequence: CSARDLGQGAGRETQYF. The CDR3 bases are TGCAGTGCTAGAGATCTGGGACAGGGGGCGGGACGAGAGACCCAGTACTTC.

This clonotype has at least ten counts. The genes are TRBV7-9 and TRBJ2-5; TRBD1 or TRBD2 may be the D gene (6 bases each). There are 15 residues in the CDR3. The ends were cut back, 0 bases at V and 9 bases at J, with 17 bases in the middle. CDR1 and CDR2 (germline): SEHNR, FQNEAQ (reference sequence). In DNA form, the CDR3 reads TGTGCCAGCAGCTTAGCCGGTCCTCCAGGGGAGGCCCAGTACTTC. It codes for CASSLAGPPGEAQYF.

Turning to this clonotype: A much larger clone lies a single base off, so this may be a read error. This rearrangement joins TRBV7-6 to TRBJ2-5, with D possibly matching TRBD1 (5 bases). This CDR3 has 20 amino acids. V gave up 0 bases and J gave up 0 bases, with 23 bases separating them. Germline V lookup: CDR1 SGHVS, CDR2 FNYEAQ. The CDR3: CASSLASSPLRQRYQETQYF. The DNA of the CDR3 is TGTGCCAGCAGCTTAGCGTCGTCTCCTTTGAGACAGAGGTACCAAGAGACCCAGTACTTC.

Of note for this clonotype: A read error is possible here, since a much larger clone lies one base away. The chain joins TRBV20-1 to TRBJ1-4, with unresolved D. The CDR3 contains 14 residues. Germline loops: CDR1 DFQATT, CDR2 SNEGSKA (reference sequence). CDR3 in amino acids: CSARASPRGEKLSF. DNA for the CDR3: TGCAGTGCTAGAGCTTCCCCGCGGGGTGAAAAACTGTCTTTT.

The chain joins TRBV5-4 to TRBJ2-7, with 13 bases lining up with TRBD2. The CDR3 is 15 residues long. After removal of 4 bases from V and 7 bases from J, the junction contained 8 bases not matched to a gene. Germline CDR1 and CDR2: SGHNT and YYREEE (reference sequence). CDR3 coding DNA: TGTGCCAGCAGCCCCGGACTAGCGGGAGTCGAGGAGCAGTACTTC. It translates to CASSPGLAGVEEQYF.

This clonotype was seen at least ten times. The rearrangement joins TRBV3-1 to TRBJ1-5; D is undetermined. The CDR3 sequence is 13 residues long. Germline lookup yields CDR1 LGHDT and CDR2 YNNKEL (reference sequence). The germline V and J ends were trimmed by 0 bases and 4 bases, with 4 bases remaining between them. CDR3 DNA sequence: TGTGCCAGCAGCCAAGAGGGGAATCAGCCCCAGCATTTT. Its translation: CASSQEGNQPQHF. The full variable domain, its missing parts supplied by reference TRBV3-1 and TRBJ1-5, is DTAVSQTPKYLVTQMGNDKSIKCEQNLGHDTMYWYKQDSKKFLKIMFSYNNKELIINETVPNRFSPKSPDKAHLNLHINSLELGDSAVYFCASSQEGNQPQHFGDGTRLSIL.

The chain couples TRBV6-1 to TRBJ1-1; D call uncertain. Germline V lookup: CDR1 MNHNS, CDR2 SASEGT. This CDR3 contains 14 residues. V was shortened by 8 bases and J by 3 bases, with 16 bases between the two germline ends. CDR3 sequence (DNA): TGTGCCAGCTGCCCTAGTTTATCCGACACTGAAGCTTTCTTT. It yields the protein CASCPSLSDTEAFF.

Many counts were recorded for this clonotype. Here the CDR3 DNA reads TGTGCCAGCAGCCGTCAGGATTACGAGCAGTACTTC. It codes for CASSRQDYEQYF. V is TRBV7-9 and J is TRBJ2-7; no clear D gene. V lost 5 bases to trimming and J lost 4 bases, with 9 bases between them. Germline lookup yields CDR1 SEHNR and CDR2 FQNEAQ (reference sequence). This CDR3 spans 12 amino acids.

This clonotype showed up many times. The gene calls are TRBV20-1 and TRBJ1-2; 7 bases agree with TRBD1. CDR1 is DFQATT and CDR2 is SNEGSKA in the germline V gene (reference sequence). The CDR3 consists of 13 residues. V lost 6 bases, J lost 4 bases, and 8 bases stayed unmatched. CDR3 bases: TGCAGTGCCTCCCCCACAGGGGTCTATGGCTACACCTTC. It codes for CSASPTGVYGYTF.

The rearrangement joins TRBV29-1 to TRBJ1-2; possibly TRBD1 for D (5 bases). CDR1 is SQVTM, CDR2 ANQGSEA, per germline. Trimming stripped 6 bases from V and 0 bases from J, with 8 bases between. This CDR3 spans 12 amino acids. CDR3 in amino acids: CSVYRTNYGYTF. For the CDR3, the DNA is TGCAGCGTCTACAGGACTAACTATGGCTACACCTTC.

The rearrangement uses TRBV2 and TRBJ2-6, with D possibly being TRBD2 (5 bases). The V gene lost 7 bases and the J gene lost 0 bases, with 16 bases spanning the gap. This CDR3 region has 17 residues. CDR1 is SNHLY, CDR2 FYNNEI, per germline. The CDR3 DNA is TGTGCCAGCACAGACCCAGGACTTCACTCTGGGGCCAACGTCCTGACTTTC. It encodes CASTDPGLHSGANVLTF.

This clonotype was observed at least ten times. The genes are TRBV7-2 and TRBJ1-4; possible D gene TRBD1, 5 bases. The CDR3 has 14 amino acids. V was trimmed by 2 bases and J by 8 bases, leaving 12 bases between them. CDR1 is SGHTA and CDR2 is FQGNSA in the germline V gene. The CDR3 sequence: CASSLLTREEKLFF. CDR3 nucleotide sequence: TGTGCCAGCAGCTTATTAACCAGGGAAGAAAAACTGTTTTTT.

In regard to this clonotype: Being one base from a much bigger clone, this may be a read error. The rearrangement links TRBV13 to TRBJ2-5, with a weak D call TRBD2 (6 bases). CDR1 and CDR2 (germline): PRHDT, FYEKMQ (reference sequence). CDR3 length equals 14 residues. CDR3 sequence: CASSSFGGTYEQHF. CDR3 DNA sequence: TGTGCCAGCAGCTCTTTCGGGGGAACCTACGAGCAGCACTTC.

CDR3 nucleotide sequence: TGCAGTGCTAGCGACGGAAACTCCAATGAAAAACTGTTTTTT. This encodes CSASDGNSNEKLFF. The chain has TRBV20-1 and TRBJ1-4; D remains ambiguous. CDR3 size: 14 residues. Trimming removed 3 bases at V and 5 bases at J, with 13 bases between. Germline V gene data show CDR1 as DFQATT and CDR2 as SNEGSKA (reference sequence).

This clonotype was counted only a few times. This rearrangement joins TRBV12-3 or TRBV12-4 to TRBJ2-7; D remains ambiguous. Between the trimmed V and J ends, which lost 3 bases and 5 bases, there was a span of 11 bases. This CDR3 region has 13 residues. This chain's CDR3 is CASSLISTDEQYF. As DNA, the CDR3 is TGTGCCAGCAGTTTGATATCTACCGACGAGCAGTACTTC.

About this clonotype: This may be a read error, as it is one base from a much larger clone. V is TRBV7-2 and J is TRBJ2-7; D possibly corresponds to TRBD1 (6 bases). Germline CDR1 is SGHTA and CDR2 is FQGNSA. Trimming left V 1 base short and J 1 base short, with 11 bases between. The CDR3 totals 15 residues. This CDR3 reads CASSLDAGQSYEQYF. In DNA form, the CDR3 reads TGTGCCAGCAGCTTAGACGCAGGACAGTCCTACGAGCAGTACTTC.

V and J are TRBV29-1 and TRBJ1-5, with D tentatively TRBD1 (5 bases). This CDR3 contains 13 residues. The germline V gene has CDR1 SQVTM and CDR2 ANQGSEA. Deletions cut 6 bases from V and 1 base from J, with 10 bases between. CDR3 amino acids: CSVGGWSNQPQHF. CDR3 DNA sequence: TGCAGCGTGGGGGGTTGGAGCAATCAGCCCCAGCATTTT.

V gene TRBV2 combines with J gene TRBJ1-6; possibly TRBD1 for D (6 bases). Trimming took 5 bases from V and 7 from J, leaving 21 bases between them. CDR1 is SNHLY, CDR2 FYNNEI, per germline. CDR3 length: 17 amino acids. CDR3 coding DNA: TGTGCCAGCAGTCCCGAAGGGGGGGCGGAGGTAAATTCACCCCTCCACTTT. Residues: CASSPEGGAEVNSPLHF.